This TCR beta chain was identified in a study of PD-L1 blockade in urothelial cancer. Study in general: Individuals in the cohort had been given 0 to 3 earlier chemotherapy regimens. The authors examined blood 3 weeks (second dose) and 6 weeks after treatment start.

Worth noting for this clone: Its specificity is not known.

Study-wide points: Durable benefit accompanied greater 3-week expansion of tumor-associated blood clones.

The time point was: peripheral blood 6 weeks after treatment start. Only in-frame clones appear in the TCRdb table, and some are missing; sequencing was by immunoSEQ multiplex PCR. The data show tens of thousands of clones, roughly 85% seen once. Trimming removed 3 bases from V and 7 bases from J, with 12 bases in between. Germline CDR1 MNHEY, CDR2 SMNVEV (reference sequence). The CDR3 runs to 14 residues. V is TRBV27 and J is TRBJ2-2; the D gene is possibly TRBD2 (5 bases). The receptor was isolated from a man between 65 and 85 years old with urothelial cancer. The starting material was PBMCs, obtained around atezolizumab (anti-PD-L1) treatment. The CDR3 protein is CASSFALRDGELFF. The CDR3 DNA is TGTGCCAGCAGTTTCGCCCTGAGGGACGGGGAGCTGTTTTTT.